Listed here are 21 T cell receptor beta chains from one sample, sequenced in a study of regulatory T cells in long-lasting Graves disease. Time point noted: persistent/refractory GD, antithyroid drugs over 5 years with positive TRAb. From PBMCs, RNA was extracted and then used to make the TCR library. Sequencing libraries for TCR beta were prepared with iRepertoire HTBI primers and Arm-PCR of CDR3 regions. MiXCR was run by TCRdb on the multiplex PCR reads, yielding one entry per CDR3 protein. The table lists 500,000 to 800,000 distinct CDR3 sequences, around 30% of them singletons. The sample here was peripheral blood mononuclear cells (PBMCs), taken when the disease was refractory, from a patient treated with antithyroid drugs. All receptors come from a female donor with Graves disease.

This clonotype was observed many times. This sequence joins TRBV3-1 and TRBJ1-2; D not resolved. V dropped 3 bases and J dropped 2 bases, with 10 bases sitting between them. Germline loops: CDR1 LGHDT, CDR2 YNNKEL (reference sequence). The CDR3 covers 14 residues. The CDR3 bases are TGTGCCAGCAGCCAGCGCTGGGTCAACTATGGCTACACCTTC. This sequence encodes CASSQRWVNYGYTF.

Here the CDR3 DNA reads TGTGCCAGCAGTCCTTTCCAAAAGCTGGGATATGGCTACACCTTC. Amino acid sequence: CASSPFQKLGYGYTF. The chain has TRBV5-6 and TRBJ1-2; D call uncertain. This CDR3 is built from 15 residues. Trimming took off 5 bases at V and 5 bases at J, with 19 bases between the two ends. Germline CDR1 reads SGHDT; CDR2 reads YYEEEE.

This clonotype was detected many times. The chain uses TRBV11-2 and TRBJ1-1; no clear D gene. The V end lost 6 bases, the J end lost 1 base, and 9 bases lay between the germline ends. CDR1 is SGHAT, CDR2 FQNNGV, per germline. The CDR3 spans 13 residues. The CDR3 is CASSSSGNTEAFF. CDR3 DNA: TGTGCCAGCAGTTCATCAGGGAACACTGAAGCTTTCTTT. Using reference TRBV11-2 and TRBJ1-1 for the parts outside the CDR3, the full variable domain is EAGVAQSPRYKIIEKRQSVAFWCNPISGHATLYWYQQILGQGPKLLIQFQNNGVVDDSQLPKDRFSAERLKGVDSTLKIQPAKLEDSAVYLCASSSSGNTEAFFGQGTRLTVV.

V gene TRBV29-1 combines with J gene TRBJ2-1; TRBD2 aligns across 10 bases. Germline assignment: CDR1 SQVTM and CDR2 ANQGSEA. Trimming at V came to 1 base and at J to 10 bases, leaving 13 bases not matched to a gene. The CDR3 length is 16 residues. For the CDR3, the DNA is TGCAGCGTTGAAGCGGGGCTAGCGGGGGTCTCCTACGAGCAGTTCTTC. This encodes CSVEAGLAGVSYEQFF.

The sample holds many counts of this clonotype. J is TRBJ2-5 and V is TRBV20-1; no clear D. The V gene lost 0 bases and the J gene lost 4 bases, with 15 bases spanning the gap. The CDR3 is made up of 15 amino acids. The germline CDR1 and CDR2 sequences are DFQATT and SNEGSKA (reference sequence). The CDR3 spells CSARDGLQSAETQYF. CDR3 bases: TGCAGTGCTAGAGATGGTTTACAGAGCGCAGAGACCCAGTACTTC.

The chain joins TRBV28 to TRBJ2-1; 14 bases agree with TRBD2. The trim removed 6 bases at V and 7 bases at J, leaving 11 bases unmatched. CDR1 MDHEN and CDR2 SYDVKM come from the germline V gene. The CDR3 runs 17 residues. Written as DNA, the CDR3 is TGTGCCAGCAGCCGTGCCCCGGGACTAGCGGGAGAAAATGAGCAGTTCTTC. Residues: CASSRAPGLAGENEQFF.

There are a few counts of this clonotype. The chain recombines TRBV15 with TRBJ1-2; D call uncertain. There are 14 residues in the CDR3. Trimming stripped 0 bases from V and 7 bases from J, with 12 bases between. Germline V gene data show CDR1 as LNHNV and CDR2 as YYDKDF (reference sequence). The CDR3 region has the DNA TGTGCCACCAGCAGAGATAATGGGCAGAGTGGCTACACCTTC. Translation: CATSRDNGQSGYTF.

The V call is TRBV20-1, the J call TRBJ2-5, with D perhaps TRBD2 (5 bases). The CDR3 covers 15 residues. Trimming cost V 0 bases and J 5 bases, with 16 bases left between them. Germline loops: CDR1 DFQATT, CDR2 SNEGSKA (reference sequence). The CDR3 is CSARDLGAARETQYF. In DNA form, the CDR3 reads TGCAGTGCTAGAGATCTCGGAGCGGCAAGGGAGACCCAGTACTTC.

This clonotype was observed a handful of times. The V call is TRBV5-1, the J call TRBJ1-1; D is uncertain. V was trimmed by 0 bases and J by 7 bases, leaving 13 bases between them. Per the germline V gene, CDR1 is SGHRS and CDR2 is YFSETQ. The CDR3 has 14 amino acids. The CDR3 DNA follows: TGCGCCAGCAGCTTGGCCTCATCAAACCGTGAAGCTTTCTTT. Encoded protein: CASSLASSNREAFF.

This chain uses TRBV24-1 with TRBJ1-2, with D perhaps TRBD1 (5 bases). Germline V gene data show CDR1 as KGHDR and CDR2 as SFDVKD. The CDR3 length is 14 residues. Trimming pared 3 bases from V and 4 bases from J, leaving 11 bases between. The CDR3 sequence is CATSDENRSYGYTF. The DNA of the CDR3 is TGTGCCACCAGTGATGAGAACAGGTCCTATGGCTACACCTTC.

This clonotype was recorded many times. V gene TRBV12-3 or TRBV12-4 combines with J gene TRBJ1-5, with D possibly TRBD1 on 5 matching bases. Deletions cut 2 bases from V and 6 bases from J, with 17 bases between. The CDR3 runs to 16 residues. Here the CDR3 reads CASSLYGRGVRQPQHF. DNA of the CDR3: TGTGCCAGCAGTTTATATGGCCGAGGGGTCCGTCAGCCCCAGCATTTT.

J is TRBJ1-5 and V is TRBV18, with 8 bases fitting TRBD1. CDR1 and CDR2 (germline): KGHSH, LQKENI. The CDR3 consists of 14 residues. Unmatched junction bases numbered 7, after V lost 5 bases and J lost 7 bases. In DNA form, the CDR3 reads TGTGCCAGCTCAAGTTCCAGGGGGCGGCAGCCCCAGCATTTT. Protein: CASSSSRGRQPQHF.

This chain connects TRBV2 to TRBJ1-5; perhaps TRBD1 as D (5 bases). This CDR3 comprises 14 residues. Germline-derived CDR1 and CDR2 are SNHLY and FYNNEI. The germline V and J ends were trimmed by 6 bases and 7 bases, with 16 bases remaining between them. Here the CDR3 reads CASSPRYGGQPQHF. The CDR3 DNA reads TGTGCCAGCAGCCCCCGCTATGGGGGGCAGCCCCAGCATTTT.

There are a few counts of this clonotype. The chain links TRBV7-9 to TRBJ1-4, with unresolved D. V dropped 4 bases and J dropped 10 bases, with 13 bases sitting between them. The CDR3 length is 13 residues. Germline assignment: CDR1 SEHNR and CDR2 FQNEAQ (reference sequence). CDR3 coding DNA: TGTGCCAGCAGCTCCCGGCAGACGGGAAAACTGTTTTTT. As protein: CASSSRQTGKLFF.

The rearrangement links TRBV5-4 to TRBJ1-2; 7 positions agree with TRBD1. Germline CDR1 SGHNT, CDR2 YYREEE (reference sequence). This CDR3 comprises 16 residues. Unmatched junction bases numbered 12, after V lost 3 bases and J lost 4 bases. The CDR3 nucleotides are TGTGCCAGCAGCTCGCTCGCGGAGGGGGCCCTCTATGGCTACACCTTC. It yields the protein CASSSLAEGALYGYTF. The full variable domain, with the rest looked up from reference TRBV5-4 and TRBJ1-2, is ETGVTQSPTHLIKTRGQQVTLRCSSQSGHNTVSWYQQALGQGPQFIFQYYREEENGRGNFPPRFSGLQFPNYSSELNVNALELDDSALYLCASSSLAEGALYGYTFGSGTRLTVV.

Many counts were recorded for this clonotype. The chain uses TRBV11-2 and TRBJ2-7, with 9 nucleotides matching TRBD2. Trimming removed 5 bases from V and 3 bases from J; junction bases left unmatched: 8. This CDR3 is 15 amino acids long. Germline CDR1 is SGHAT and CDR2 is FQNNGV. CDR3 DNA sequence: TGTGCCAGCAGCACCCGTGGTAGCGGGAGCTACGAGCAGTACTTC. Its translation: CASSTRGSGSYEQYF.

This clonotype was observed a few times. The gene calls are TRBV20-1 and TRBJ1-1, with D possibly TRBD1 on 5 matching bases. V was shortened by 0 bases and J by 1 base, with 12 bases between the two germline ends. In germline, CDR1 is DFQATT, CDR2 SNEGSKA (reference sequence). CDR3 length: 15 amino acids. The CDR3 loop reads CSARDIGHTNTEAFF. CDR3 DNA sequence: TGCAGTGCTAGAGATATCGGACATACGAACACTGAAGCTTTCTTT.

The sample holds many counts of this clonotype. The chain recombines TRBV12-3 or TRBV12-4 with TRBJ1-6, with 10 bases aligning to TRBD1. V was clipped by 5 bases and J by 10 bases; unmatched bases: 11. The CDR3 loop spans 16 amino acids. The CDR3 nucleotides are TGTGCCAGCAGTACATTAAGACAGGGGGCAGGATCACCCCTCCACTTT. It specifies CASSTLRQGAGSPLHF.

The rearrangement uses TRBV10-3 and TRBJ2-7; 8 nucleotides match TRBD2. This CDR3 spans 14 amino acids. CDR1 is ENHRY and CDR2 is SYGVKD in the germline V gene. With V trimmed by 3 bases and J by 6 bases, 7 bases remained unmatched. The CDR3 DNA reads as TGTGCCATCAGTGACAAACTAGCGGAAACCGAGCAGTACTTC. Its protein product is CAISDKLAETEQYF.

The rearrangement uses TRBV30 and TRBJ1-5, with D possibly being TRBD1 (5 bases). CDR3 length equals 14 residues. Germline CDR1 GTSNPN, CDR2 SVGIG (reference sequence). V was clipped by 3 bases and J by 5 bases, with 14 bases between them. The CDR3 loop reads CAWRPGTIDQPQHF. CDR3 bases: TGTGCCTGGAGACCCGGGACGATCGATCAGCCCCAGCATTTT.

The J gene is TRBJ1-2, the V gene TRBV15; tentatively, D is TRBD1 (6 bases). Germline V CDR1 and CDR2: LNHNV, YYDKDF (reference sequence). Trimming removed 0 bases from V and 7 bases from J, with 12 bases in between. CDR3 size: 14 residues. The CDR3 here is CATSRDQGSAGYTF. CDR3 bases: TGTGCCACCAGCAGAGACCAGGGGTCGGCTGGCTACACCTTC.